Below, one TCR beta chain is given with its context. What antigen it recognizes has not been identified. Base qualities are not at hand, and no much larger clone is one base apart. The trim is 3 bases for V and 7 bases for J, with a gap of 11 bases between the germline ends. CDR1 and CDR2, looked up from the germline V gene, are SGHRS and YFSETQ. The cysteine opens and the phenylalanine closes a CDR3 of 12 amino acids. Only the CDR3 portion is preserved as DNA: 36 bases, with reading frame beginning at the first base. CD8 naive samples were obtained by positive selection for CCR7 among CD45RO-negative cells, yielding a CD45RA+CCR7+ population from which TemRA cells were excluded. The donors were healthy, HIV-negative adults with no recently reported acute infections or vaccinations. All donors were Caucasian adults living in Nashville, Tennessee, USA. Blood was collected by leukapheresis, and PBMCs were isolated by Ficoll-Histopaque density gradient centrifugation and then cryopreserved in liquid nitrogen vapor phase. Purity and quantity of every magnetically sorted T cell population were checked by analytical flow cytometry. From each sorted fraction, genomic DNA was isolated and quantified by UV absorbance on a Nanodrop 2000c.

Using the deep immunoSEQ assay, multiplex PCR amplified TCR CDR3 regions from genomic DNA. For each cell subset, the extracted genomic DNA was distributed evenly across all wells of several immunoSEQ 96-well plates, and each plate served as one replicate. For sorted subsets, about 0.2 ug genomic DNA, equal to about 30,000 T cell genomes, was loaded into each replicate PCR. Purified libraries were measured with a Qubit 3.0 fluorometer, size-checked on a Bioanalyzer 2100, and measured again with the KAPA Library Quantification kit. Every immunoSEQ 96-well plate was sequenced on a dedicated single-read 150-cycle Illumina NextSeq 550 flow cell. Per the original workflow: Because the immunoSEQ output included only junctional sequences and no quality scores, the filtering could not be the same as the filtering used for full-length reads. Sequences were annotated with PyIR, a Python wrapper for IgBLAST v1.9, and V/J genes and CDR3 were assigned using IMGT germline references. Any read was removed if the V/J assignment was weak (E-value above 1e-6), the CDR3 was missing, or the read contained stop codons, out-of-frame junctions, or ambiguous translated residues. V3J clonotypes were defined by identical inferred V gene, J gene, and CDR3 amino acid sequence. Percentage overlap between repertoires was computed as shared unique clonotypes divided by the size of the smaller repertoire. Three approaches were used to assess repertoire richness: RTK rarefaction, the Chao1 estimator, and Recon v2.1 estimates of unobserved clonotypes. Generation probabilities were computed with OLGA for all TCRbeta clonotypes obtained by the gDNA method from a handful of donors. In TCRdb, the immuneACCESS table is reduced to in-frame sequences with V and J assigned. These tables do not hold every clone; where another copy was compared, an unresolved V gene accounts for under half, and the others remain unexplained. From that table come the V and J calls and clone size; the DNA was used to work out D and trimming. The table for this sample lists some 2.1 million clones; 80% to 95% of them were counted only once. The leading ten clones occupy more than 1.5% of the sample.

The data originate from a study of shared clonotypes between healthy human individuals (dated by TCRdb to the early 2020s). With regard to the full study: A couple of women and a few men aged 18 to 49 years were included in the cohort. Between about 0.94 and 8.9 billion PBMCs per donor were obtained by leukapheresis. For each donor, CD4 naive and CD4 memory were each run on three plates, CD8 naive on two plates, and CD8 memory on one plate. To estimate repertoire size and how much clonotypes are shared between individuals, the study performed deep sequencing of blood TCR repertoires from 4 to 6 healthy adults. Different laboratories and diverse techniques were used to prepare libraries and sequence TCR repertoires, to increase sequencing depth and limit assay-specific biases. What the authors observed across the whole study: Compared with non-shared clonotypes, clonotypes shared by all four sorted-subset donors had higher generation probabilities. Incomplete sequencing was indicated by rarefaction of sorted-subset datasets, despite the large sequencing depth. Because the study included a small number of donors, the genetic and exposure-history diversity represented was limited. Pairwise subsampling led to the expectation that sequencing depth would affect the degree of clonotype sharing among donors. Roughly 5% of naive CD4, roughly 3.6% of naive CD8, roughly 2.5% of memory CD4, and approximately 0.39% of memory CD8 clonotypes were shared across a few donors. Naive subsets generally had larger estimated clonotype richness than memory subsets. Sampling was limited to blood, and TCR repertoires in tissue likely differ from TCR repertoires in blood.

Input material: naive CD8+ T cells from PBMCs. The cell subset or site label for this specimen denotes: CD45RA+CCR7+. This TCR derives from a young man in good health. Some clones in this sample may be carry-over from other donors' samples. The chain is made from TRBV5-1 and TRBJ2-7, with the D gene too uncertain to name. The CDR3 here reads CASSYYQREQYF. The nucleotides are TGCGCCAGCAGCTATTACCAACGGGAGCAGTACTTC.